This TCR beta chain was captured in a study of CD4 T cells in relation to SARS-CoV-2 and coronaviruses. Points from the study as a whole: Samples before the pandemic and after infection were not matched within any donor. About 65% of donors had memory CD4+ clonotypes crossrecognizing SARS-CoV-2 and common cold coronavirus spike.

Trimming cost V 6 bases and J 4 bases; bases outside gene matches: 12. Germline V lookup: CDR1 MNHEY, CDR2 SVGEGT. The CDR3 consists of 16 residues. Comments on this clone: Its target is unknown.

Deep TCR-beta sequencing used DNA from uncultured naive and memory CD4+ T cells. Method: immunoSEQ multiplex PCR; TCRdb's copy keeps in-frame clones and lacks some. This sample has 68,000 or so clones, with just over 90% found just once. CD4+ T cells from unexposed donors were obtained before the COVID-19 pandemic (2011-2018). Cryopreserved PBMCs were CD4-enriched, then split into naive and memory cells. The sequencing input was naive CD4+ T cells from PBMCs. Subset: naive CD4+ T cells isolated by negative enrichment. The sequence was collected from a human donor in good health. The chain recombines TRBV6-2 or TRBV6-3 with TRBJ2-5; 9 bases are a match to TRBD1. CDR3 DNA: TGTGCCAGCAGCAATAGGAGACAGGGGGACGGAGAGACCCAGTACTTC. This translates into CASSNRRQGDGETQYF.